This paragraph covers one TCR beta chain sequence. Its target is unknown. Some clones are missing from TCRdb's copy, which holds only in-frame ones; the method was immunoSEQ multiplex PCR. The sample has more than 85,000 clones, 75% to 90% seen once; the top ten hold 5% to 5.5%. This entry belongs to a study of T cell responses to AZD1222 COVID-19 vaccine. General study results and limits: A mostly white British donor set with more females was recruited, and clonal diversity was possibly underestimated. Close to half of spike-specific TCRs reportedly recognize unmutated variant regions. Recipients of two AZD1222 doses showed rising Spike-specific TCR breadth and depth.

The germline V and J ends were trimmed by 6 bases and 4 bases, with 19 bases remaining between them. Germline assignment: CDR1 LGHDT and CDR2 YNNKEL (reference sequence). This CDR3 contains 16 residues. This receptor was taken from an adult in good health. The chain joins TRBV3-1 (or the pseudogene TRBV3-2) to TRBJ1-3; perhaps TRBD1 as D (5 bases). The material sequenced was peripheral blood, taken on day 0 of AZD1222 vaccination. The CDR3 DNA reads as TGTGCCAGCAGTCGTTTCCCGGGGGTCATGGGAAACACCATATATTTT. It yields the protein CASSRFPGVMGNTIYF.